This T cell receptor beta chain is from a study of T cell responses to AZD1222 COVID-19 vaccine. About this clone: Its antigen is not known.

Profiling relied on immunoSEQ multiplex PCR, and the TCRdb table lists in-frame clones only, not all of them. The sample lists 120,000 or so clones; 85% to 90% were seen once. Samples with a second dose at about 4 or about 12 weeks were pooled together. This CDR3 is 14 amino acids long. From germline, CDR1 is SGDLS and CDR2 YYNGEE. Losses at the gene ends were 4 bases for V and 3 bases for J; bases not matched to a gene: 4. General study results and limits: Among vaccine-associated CD4 TCRs, coverage spanned spike, with dominance at 160-218 and 743-854. The donor group comprised mostly white British people and more females; the analysis possibly underestimated clonal diversity.

The sequencing here drew on peripheral blood, taken 28 days after the second AZD1222 dose. V and J are TRBV9 and TRBJ2-1, with 7 bases aligning to TRBD1. This clonotype was sampled from an adult who received the AZD1222 COVID-19 vaccine. CDR3 DNA: TGTGCCAGCAGCCCCGACAGGGACTACAATGAGCAGTTCTTC. Translated: CASSPDRDYNEQFF.